The rows below give T cell receptor beta chains drawn from one sample of a study of neoadjuvant anti-PD-1 for oral cavity cancer. Libraries were prepared by immunoSEQ multiplex PCR; TCRdb keeps only in-frame clonotypes and omits some of them. The sample yields under 85,000 clones, about four fifths seen once. Source: PBMCs, taken before nivolumab (anti-PD-1) treatment. These receptors were collected from a person aged 40 to 85 with oral cavity squamous cell carcinoma. CDR3s include the opening cysteine and the closing phenylalanine or tryptophan. The D gene is left open where the match is weak. Size values are once, few and many counts, or a class for expanded clones, and some rows have none.

len,v_gene,d_gene,j_gene,abundance,CDR3aa,CDR3nt
15,TRBV15,NA,TRBJ2-3,NA,CATSTSGHFTDTQYF,TGTGCCACCAGCACCAGCGGGCATTTCACAGATACGCAGTATTTT
15,TRBV5-5,TRBD1,TRBJ1-4,NA,CASSLDRATNEKLFF,TGTGCCAGCAGCCTCGACAGGGCGACTAATGAAAAACTGTTTTTT
15,TRBV11-2,NA,TRBJ1-5,once,CASSPDRTSNQPQHF,TGTGCCAGCAGCCCAGACAGGACCAGCAATCAGCCCCAGCATTTT
15,TRBV6-1,TRBD2,TRBJ2-5,once,CASSEALASGRPQYF,TGTGCCAGCAGTGAAGCGCTGGCTAGCGGGAGACCCCAGTACTTC
16,TRBV4-2,NA,TRBJ2-1,NA,CASSQSGTSSYNEQFF,TGTGCCAGCAGCCAGTCCGGGACGAGCTCCTACAATGAGCAGTTCTTC
12,TRBV19,NA,TRBJ2-7,NA,CASSIAGNEQYF,TGTGCCAGTAGTATAGCAGGGAACGAGCAGTACTTC
15,TRBV7-9,NA,TRBJ1-1,NA,CASSLAGGTNTEAFF,TGTGCCAGCAGCTTAGCGGGAGGGACGAACACTGAAGCTTTCTTT
14,TRBV6-1,NA,TRBJ2-3,NA,CASRGAANTDTQYF,TGTGCCAGCAGGGGGGCAGCGAACACAGATACGCAGTATTTT
13,TRBV9,NA,TRBJ2-7,NA,CASSVDLRAPPRF,TGTGCCAGCAGCGTGGACCTGAGGGCCCCTCCGCGATTC
14,TRBV7-6,NA,TRBJ1-2,NA,CASSLGAGRSGYTF,TGTGCCAGCAGCCTGGGGGCAGGGAGGAGTGGCTACACCTTC
17,TRBV6-1,NA,TRBJ1-5,NA,CASSDAIRGSSNQPQHF,TGTGCCAGCAGTGACGCCATTAGGGGCTCCAGCAATCAGCCCCAGCATTTT
13,TRBV6-5,NA,TRBJ1-2,NA,CASSLSQGWGYTF,TGTGCCAGCAGCCTTTCACAGGGATGGGGCTACACCTTC
18,TRBV9,TRBD1,TRBJ2-6,NA,CASSPTPGQRSGANVLTF,TGTGCCAGCAGCCCTACGCCGGGACAGCGCTCTGGGGCCAACGTCCTGACTTTC
16,TRBV5-1,TRBD1,TRBJ1-1,NA,CASSLDPQGVGTEAFF,TGCGCCAGCAGCTTGGACCCACAGGGGGTCGGGACTGAAGCTTTCTTT
12,TRBV10-3,NA,TRBJ2-7,NA,CAISESRDEQYF,TGTGCCATCAGTGAATCCAGGGACGAGCAGTACTTC
18,TRBV28,TRBD2,TRBJ2-1,NA,CASSLGGTSGRRGNEQFF,TGTGCCAGCAGTTTAGGGGGAACTAGCGGGAGGAGGGGGAATGAGCAGTTCTTC
15,TRBV10-3,NA,TRBJ1-5,NA,CAISETGLSNQPQHF,TGTGCCATCAGCGAGACAGGATTGAGCAATCAGCCCCAGCATTTT